This TCR beta chain was sequenced for a study of blood T cell repertoires in COVID-19. In the study overall: Both acute and convalescent COVID-19 samples were obtained from the United States, Italy and Spain. The cDNA or gDNA used as material had been derived from T cells, B-cell-depleted T cells, or PBMCs.

This CDR3 region has 18 residues. The germline gives CDR1 MNHEY, CDR2 SMNVEV (reference sequence). The J segment lost 6 bases and the V segment lost 4 bases, leaving 13 bases of the junction unmatched. As processed by the authors: Using reference gene primer amplification, nucleated cell counts were estimated. Repertoires were generated with immunoSEQ multiplex PCR, while TCRdb's copy carries only in-frame clones and drops some. The V and J calls and clone size were taken over from that table, and D and trimming were inferred from the DNA. Of some 200,000 clones in the sample, about 81% were seen once. Seattle researchers signed up patients amid active infection and tracked them longitudinally.

The sample taken for sequencing was peripheral blood. This chain connects TRBV27 to TRBJ2-1; the match to TRBD2 covers 12 bases. This clonotype originated in a woman in her 70s with COVID-19, enrolled during active disease. CDR3 sequence reads: CASSSSNYASGRANEQFF. In DNA, the CDR3 is TGTGCCAGCAGTTCGTCAAATTACGCTAGCGGGAGGGCCAATGAGCAGTTCTTC.